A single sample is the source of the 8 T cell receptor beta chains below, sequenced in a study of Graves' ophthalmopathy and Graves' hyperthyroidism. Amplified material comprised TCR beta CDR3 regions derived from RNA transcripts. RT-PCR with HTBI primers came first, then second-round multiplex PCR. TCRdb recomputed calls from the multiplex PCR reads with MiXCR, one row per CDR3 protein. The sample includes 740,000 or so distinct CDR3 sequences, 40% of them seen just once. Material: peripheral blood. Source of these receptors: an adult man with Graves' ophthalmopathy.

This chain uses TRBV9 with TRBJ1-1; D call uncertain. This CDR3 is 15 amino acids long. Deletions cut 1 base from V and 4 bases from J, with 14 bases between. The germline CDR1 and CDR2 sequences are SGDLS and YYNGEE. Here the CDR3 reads CASSVNWAWGTEAFF. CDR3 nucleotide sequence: TGTGCCAGCAGCGTAAATTGGGCCTGGGGCACTGAAGCTTTCTTT.

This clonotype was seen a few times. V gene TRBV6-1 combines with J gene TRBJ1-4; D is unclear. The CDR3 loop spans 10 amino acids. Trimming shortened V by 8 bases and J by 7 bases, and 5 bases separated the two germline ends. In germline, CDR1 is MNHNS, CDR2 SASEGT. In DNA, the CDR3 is TGTGCCAGCCGAGGTGAAAAACTGTTTTTT. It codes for CASRGEKLFF.

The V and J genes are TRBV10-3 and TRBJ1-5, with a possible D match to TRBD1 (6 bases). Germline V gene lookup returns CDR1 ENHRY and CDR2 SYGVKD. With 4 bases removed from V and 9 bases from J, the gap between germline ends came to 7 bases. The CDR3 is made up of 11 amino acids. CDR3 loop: CAISGGGPQHF. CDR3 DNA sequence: TGTGCCATCAGTGGAGGGGGGCCCCAGCATTTT.

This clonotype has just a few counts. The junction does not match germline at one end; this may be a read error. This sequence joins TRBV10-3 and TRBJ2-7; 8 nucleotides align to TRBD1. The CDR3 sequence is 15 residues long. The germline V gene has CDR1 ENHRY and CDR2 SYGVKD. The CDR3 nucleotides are TGTGCCAGCAGTGATCAGGGGCAGGGGGCAAACGAGCAGTACTTC. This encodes CASSDQGQGANEQYF.

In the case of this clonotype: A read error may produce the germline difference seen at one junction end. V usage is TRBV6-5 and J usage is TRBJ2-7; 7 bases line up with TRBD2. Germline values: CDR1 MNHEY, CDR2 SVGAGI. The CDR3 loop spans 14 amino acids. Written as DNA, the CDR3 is TGTGCCAGCAGTGAAACCCTAGCGGTCGGGGAGCTGTACTTC. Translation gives CASSETLAVGELYF.

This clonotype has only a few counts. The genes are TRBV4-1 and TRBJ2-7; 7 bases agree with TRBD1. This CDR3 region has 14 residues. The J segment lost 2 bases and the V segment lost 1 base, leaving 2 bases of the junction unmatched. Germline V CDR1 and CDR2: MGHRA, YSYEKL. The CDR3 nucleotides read TGCGCCAGCAGCCAAGGGGACAGCACCTACGAGCAGTACTTC. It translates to CASSQGDSTYEQYF.

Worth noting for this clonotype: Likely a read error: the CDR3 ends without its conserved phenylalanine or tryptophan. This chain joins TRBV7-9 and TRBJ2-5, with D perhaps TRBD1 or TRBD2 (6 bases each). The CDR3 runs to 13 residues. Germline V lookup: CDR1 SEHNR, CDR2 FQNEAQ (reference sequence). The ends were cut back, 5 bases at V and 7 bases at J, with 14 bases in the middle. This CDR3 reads CASSPDGGGTQYL. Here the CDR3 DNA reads TGTGCCAGCAGCCCGGACGGGGGCGGGACCCAGTACCTC.

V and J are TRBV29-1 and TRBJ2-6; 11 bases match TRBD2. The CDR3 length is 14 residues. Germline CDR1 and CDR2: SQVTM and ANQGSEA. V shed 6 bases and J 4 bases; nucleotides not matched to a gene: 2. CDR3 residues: CSVRTSGGANVLTF. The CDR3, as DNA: TGCAGCGTGAGGACTAGCGGGGGGGCCAACGTCCTGACTTTC.